The T cell receptor (beta chain) under discussion was sequenced for a study of blood T cells in healthy people across ages. In its sample, this clonotype was seen a few times. The junction departs from the called germline gene at one end, perhaps through a read error. The CDR3 is 17 residues long. Germline V gene data show CDR1 as MGHRA and CDR2 as YSYEKL. It was with a sample-barcoded 5' primer and a J-beta primer mix that a second PCR of about 7 to 12 cycles was run. TCRdb reprocessed the 5' RACE reads via MiXCR and lists one record per CDR3 protein. The sample shows approximately 900,000 distinct CDR3 sequences, under 35% of them seen only once. These data are also associated with another study on T cells of mothers and their children.

V usage is TRBV4-1 and J usage is TRBJ2-1, with D possibly being TRBD1 or TRBD2 (6 bases each). The specimen sequenced was blood. This receptor was taken from a woman in her 40s in good health. The CDR3 spells CASSQDRGGSSYNEQFF. The CDR3 nucleotides read TGCGCCAGCAGTCAAGATCGAGGGGGGAGCTCCTACAATGAGCAGTTCTTC.